This T cell receptor (beta chain) is drawn from a study of OX40 agonist ivuxolimab in advanced cancers. Study-wide points: Blood T cells, both CD4+ and CD8+, expanded clonally by week 6 at 0.1 to 3.0 mg/kg. Expanded clones belonging to CD8+ T cells outnumbered, on average, those of CD4+.

Comment on this clone: The target antigen is unknown.

Sequenced by immunoSEQ multiplex PCR; TCRdb stores in-frame clones only, minus some. The sample contains around 69,000 clones, approximately 83% of which appear only once. Trimming pared 5 bases from V and 5 bases from J, leaving 13 bases between. This CDR3 comprises 14 residues. From germline, CDR1 is SGHRS and CDR2 YFSETQ. The V call is TRBV5-1, the J call TRBJ2-2; D remains unclear. Sample: CD4+ or CD8+ T cells sorted from blood, taken in a trial of the OX40 agonist ivuxolimab. This receptor was taken from an adult with an advanced solid tumor such as melanoma, head and neck, liver or kidney cancer. This CDR3 is CASRVGSQTGELFF. CDR3 in DNA: TGCGCCAGCAGGGTAGGCAGCCAAACCGGGGAGCTGTTTTTT.